The 25 T cell receptor beta chains below come from one sample, sequenced in a study of cytomegalovirus exposure and HLA in healthy donors. Use of 60 Vbeta and 13 Jbeta primers characterized the PCR. Assay: immunoSEQ multiplex PCR; the TCRdb copy retains only in-frame clones and omits some. The sample has some 190,000 clones, approximately 80% seen once; the top ten hold roughly 13%. Sample: PBMCs. These receptor sequences come from a woman between 25 and 40 years old in good health and CMV-seropositive.

The chain uses TRBV4-1 and TRBJ1-2; 8 bases map to TRBD1. This CDR3 comprises 18 residues. The junction had 12 bases not matched to a gene; V was cut back by 2 bases and J by 1 base. Germline V gene data show CDR1 as MGHRA and CDR2 as YSYEKL. The CDR3: CASSQPAGQGAFNYGYTF. DNA of the CDR3: TGCGCCAGCAGCCAACCTGCTGGACAGGGCGCTTTTAACTATGGCTACACCTTC.

The rearrangement joins TRBV4-2 to TRBJ1-4; TRBD1 is a possible D gene (6 bases). The germline CDR1 and CDR2 sequences are LGHNA and YNFKEQ. The CDR3 sequence is 17 residues long. Trimming removed 3 bases at V and 6 bases at J, with 20 bases between. The CDR3 DNA reads TGTGCCAGCAGCCAGCTGATAACAGGGCGTCAGGATGAAAAACTGTTTTTT. Amino acids: CASSQLITGRQDEKLFF.

The chain is built from TRBV29-1 and TRBJ2-3; 12 positions match TRBD2. CDR3 size: 14 residues. Looked up from germline, CDR1 is SQVTM and CDR2 is ANQGSEA. The V gene end was trimmed by 3 bases and the J gene end by 4 bases; junction bases not matched to a gene: 2. The CDR3 here is CSVDSSGGADTQYF. CDR3 coding DNA: TGCAGCGTTGACTCTAGCGGGGGGGCAGATACGCAGTATTTT.

The gene calls are TRBV5-4 and TRBJ2-1; D remains unclear. Germline V lookup: CDR1 SGHNT, CDR2 YYREEE (reference sequence). The CDR3 has 14 residues. V dropped 0 bases and J dropped 3 bases, with 7 bases sitting between them. CDR3 sequence reads: CASSLGQVYNEQFF. Here the CDR3 DNA reads TGTGCCAGCAGCTTGGGACAAGTCTACAATGAGCAGTTCTTC.

The chain joins TRBV7-9 to TRBJ2-7; TRBD2 agrees at 7 bases. The length of the CDR3 is 16 residues. The germline CDR1 and CDR2 sequences are SEHNR and FQNEAQ (reference sequence). V shed 6 bases and J 5 bases; nucleotides not matched to a gene: 16. CDR3 in DNA: TGTGCCAGCAGTCGAGCGAGGGACTATAGTTTCCACGAGCAGTACTTC. This encodes CASSRARDYSFHEQYF.

The chain joins TRBV28 to TRBJ2-5; 7 nucleotides match TRBD2. The CDR3 covers 14 residues. Germline V gene lookup returns CDR1 MDHEN and CDR2 SYDVKM. The V and J ends lost 8 bases and 5 bases, in that order; junction bases with no gene match: 11. The CDR3 here is CASSGRWRAETQYF. For the CDR3, the DNA is TGTGCCAGCTCCGGGAGGTGGCGTGCTGAGACCCAGTACTTC.

V gene TRBV19 combines with J gene TRBJ2-3, with TRBD2 matching 14 bases. The germline gives CDR1 LNHDA, CDR2 SQIVND (reference sequence). The CDR3 runs to 17 residues. V lost 5 bases and J lost 2; bases outside the gene matches: 6. The CDR3 DNA is TGTGCCAGTAGTGGCCGGACTAGCGGGGGGAACACAGATACGCAGTATTTT. Residues: CASSGRTSGGNTDTQYF.

V and J are TRBV7-9 and TRBJ1-1; D is possibly TRBD1 (5 bases). The length of the CDR3 is 14 residues. V was shortened by 10 bases and J by 0 bases, with 15 bases between the two germline ends. Germline V gene sequence: CDR1 SEHNR, CDR2 FQNEAQ (reference sequence). CDR3 nucleotides: TGTGCCATCAAAGGGGCAGCCTTGAACACTGAAGCTTTCTTT. This codes for CAIKGAALNTEAFF.

The count of this clone is one. The rearrangement links TRBV7-2 to TRBJ1-5, with a possible D match to TRBD1 (5 bases). Germline CDR1 SGHTA, CDR2 FQGNSA. There are 14 residues in the CDR3. V lost 3 bases to trimming and J lost 2 bases, with 8 bases between them. The CDR3 protein is CASSFKGGNQPQHF. The CDR3 DNA reads as TGTGCCAGCAGCTTTAAAGGGGGCAATCAGCCCCAGCATTTT.

This chain connects TRBV29-1 to TRBJ1-2; D gene ambiguous. The length of the CDR3 is 12 residues. Per the germline V gene, CDR1 is SQVTM and CDR2 is ANQGSEA. V shed 0 bases and J shed 5 bases, with 7 bases lying between them. CDR3 in amino acids: CSVEDLSYGYTF. In nucleotides, the CDR3 is TGCAGCGTTGAAGACCTCAGTTATGGCTACACCTTC.

Concerning this clone: A read error may account for a junction end that differs from germline. The chain has TRBV7-9 and TRBJ1-4; D unclear. The germline CDR1 and CDR2 sequences are SEHNR and FQNEAQ (reference sequence). The CDR3 sequence is 16 residues long. Here the CDR3 DNA reads TGTTCCAGCAGCTTAACACGACGGGTTGAAGATGAAAAACTGTTTTTT. Encoded protein: CSSSLTRRVEDEKLFF.

This chain joins TRBV29-1 and TRBJ1-2; no reliable D call. CDR3 length: 10 residues. Germline V lookup: CDR1 SQVTM, CDR2 ANQGSEA. V shed 6 bases and J shed 8 bases, with 10 bases lying between them. CDR3 region: CSVRAGGYTF. In nucleotides, the CDR3 is TGCAGCGTCCGTGCGGGGGGCTACACCTTC.

This rearrangement joins TRBV28 to TRBJ2-7, with 11 bases fitting TRBD2. The germline V gene encodes CDR1 MDHEN and CDR2 SYDVKM. The trim removed 6 bases at V and 4 bases at J, leaving 23 bases unmatched. The CDR3 sequence is 20 residues long. The CDR3 here is CASSRWSDRGLAGGPYEQYF. The DNA of the CDR3 is TGTGCCAGCAGCCGGTGGTCCGACAGGGGCTTAGCGGGAGGGCCTTACGAGCAGTACTTC.

This clone came up a few times. V gene TRBV7-2 combines with J gene TRBJ2-3, with TRBD2 matching over 12 bases. V lost 5 bases, J lost 2 bases, and 5 bases stayed unmatched. The CDR3 sequence is 16 residues long. CDR1 and CDR2 (germline): SGHTA, FQGNSA. The CDR3, as DNA: TGTGCCAGCAGCCTCGGACTAGCGGGAACCACAGATACGCAGTATTTT. Protein sequence: CASSLGLAGTTDTQYF. Full variable domain (remainder filled in from reference TRBV7-2 and TRBJ2-3): GAGVSQSPSNKVTEKGKDVELRCDPISGHTALYWYRQSLGQGLEFLIYFQGNSAPDKSGLPSDRFSAERTGGSVSTLTIQRTQQEDSAVYLCASSLGLAGTTDTQYFGPGTRLTVL.

The J gene is TRBJ1-6, the V gene TRBV15; D remains ambiguous. The V end was cut by 0 bases, the J end by 0 bases, with 9 bases between. Germline V gene data show CDR1 as LNHNV and CDR2 as YYDKDF (reference sequence). The CDR3 has 17 residues. In nucleotides, the CDR3 is TGTGCCACCAGCAGAGATCGCGGGTTCTCCTATAATTCACCCCTCCACTTT. It encodes CATSRDRGFSYNSPLHF.

This clone was observed a handful of times. This chain connects TRBV4-1 to TRBJ1-4; D unclear. Trimming removed 0 bases from V and 7 bases from J, with 9 bases in between. From germline, CDR1 is MGHRA and CDR2 YSYEKL. The CDR3 consists of 14 residues. DNA of the CDR3: TGCGCCAGCAGCCAAGAGGCACGCACTGAAAAACTGTTTTTT. Protein: CASSQEARTEKLFF.

The V gene is TRBV5-1, the J gene TRBJ2-7, with no clear D. Trimming took 3 bases from V and 0 from J, leaving 7 bases between them. CDR1 SGHRS and CDR2 YFSETQ come from the germline V gene. This CDR3 has 13 residues. The CDR3 sequence is CASSWAGSYEQYF. In DNA form, the CDR3 reads TGCGCCAGCAGCTGGGCCGGCTCCTACGAGCAGTACTTC.

The chain joins TRBV19 to TRBJ1-5, with 7 bases fitting TRBD1. V gave up 5 bases and J gave up 5 bases; unmatched junction bases: 6. The length of the CDR3 is 14 residues. In germline, CDR1 is LNHDA, CDR2 SQIVND (reference sequence). CDR3 DNA sequence: TGTGCCAGTAGTCCAGAGGGGGCTGATCAGCCCCAGCATTTT. Translation: CASSPEGADQPQHF.

To note about this clone: A read error may produce the germline difference seen at one junction end. This sample includes further DNA sequences coding for the same CDR3. The chain joins TRBV5-4 to TRBJ2-1; TRBD2 matches at 9 bases. CDR3 length equals 15 residues. Germline assignment: CDR1 SGHNT and CDR2 YYREEE (reference sequence). The CDR3 DNA sequence: TGTGCCAGCAGCTTGGGACCAGAGCCCGGGACTAGCCTACTCTTC. Translated, it gives CASSLGPEPGTSLLF. Full variable domain (missing parts from reference TRBV5-4 and TRBJ2-1): ETGVTQSPTHLIKTRGQQVTLRCSSQSGHNTVSWYQQALGQGPQFIFQYYREEENGRGNFPPRFSGLQFPNYSSELNVNALELDDSALYLCASSLGPEPGTSLLFGPGTRLTVL.

The gene calls are TRBV27 and TRBJ1-1, with 7 bases matching TRBD1. The CDR3 extends over 13 amino acids. Per the germline V gene, CDR1 is MNHEY and CDR2 is SMNVEV (reference sequence). V trimming: 1 base; J trimming: 4 bases; junction bases outside the gene matches: 0. For the CDR3, the DNA is TGTGCCAGCAGTTTATACAGGGGCACTGAAGCTTTCTTT. It codes for CASSLYRGTEAFF.

This chain connects TRBV7-9 to TRBJ2-5, with D possibly being TRBD1 (6 bases). The V gene's germline CDR1 is SEHNR and CDR2 FQNEAQ (reference sequence). Trimming left V 5 bases short and J 5 bases short, with 12 bases between. The CDR3 extends over 13 amino acids. The CDR3 spells CASSQQGWETQYF. The CDR3, as DNA: TGTGCCAGCAGCCAACAGGGTTGGGAGACCCAGTACTTC. Looking up the rest from reference TRBV7-9 and TRBJ2-5 gives the full variable domain: DTGVSQNPRHKITKRGQNVTFRCDPISEHNRLYWYRQTLGQGPEFLTYFQNEAQLEKSRLLSDRFSAERPKGSFSTLEIQRTEQGDSAMYLCASSQQGWETQYFGPGTRLLVL.

The J gene is TRBJ2-1, the V gene TRBV28, with D possibly matching TRBD1 (5 bases). Trimming cost V 1 base and J 8 bases, with 9 bases left between them. This CDR3 region has 13 residues. Germline CDR1 is MDHEN and CDR2 is SYDVKM. CDR3 DNA: TGTGCCAGCAGTTTATCAGGGCAGGATGAGCAGTTCTTC. This translates into CASSLSGQDEQFF.

The CDR3 protein is CASSPWTFGVSYEQYF. The CDR3 region has the DNA TGTGCCAGCAGCCCCTGGACTTTTGGGGTTTCCTACGAGCAGTACTTC. This chain joins TRBV7-8 and TRBJ2-5; possibly TRBD2 for D (5 bases). The J call may be wrong; the DNA end is better matched by TRBJ2-7. The CDR3 runs to 16 residues. Germline loops: CDR1 SGHVS, CDR2 FQNEAQ.

The chain has TRBV19 and TRBJ2-2; no clear D gene. V lost 11 bases, J lost 7 bases, and 8 bases lay in between. The CDR3 totals 10 residues. Germline V CDR1 and CDR2: LNHDA, SQIVND (reference sequence). The CDR3 sequence is CASSGGELFF. The CDR3 coding sequence is TGTGCCTCCTCCGGCGGGGAGCTGTTTTTT.

The chain carries TRBV11-2 and TRBJ2-7, with 11 nucleotides matching TRBD2. Germline assignment: CDR1 SGHAT and CDR2 FQNNGV. V shed 1 base, J shed 4 bases, and the junction held 3 bases outside the gene matches. There are 15 residues in the CDR3. In DNA form, the CDR3 reads TGTGCCAGCAGCTTAGTTGGGACTAGCGGTTACGAGCAGTACTTC. It yields the protein CASSLVGTSGYEQYF.